A single sample gave rise to the 2 T cell receptor beta chains below, sequenced in a study of blood T cell repertoires in COVID-19. Sequenced by immunoSEQ multiplex PCR; TCRdb stores in-frame clones only, minus some. Of around 390,000 clones in the sample, approximately 90% were seen once. What was sequenced was PBMCs or T cells enriched from blood (not recorded which). These receptors came from a woman in her fifties or sixties who had recovered from COVID-19.

This clone was counted a single time. The V gene is TRBV19, the J gene TRBJ2-5; 9 bases are shared with TRBD2. CDR3 size: 13 residues. The V and J ends lost 5 bases and 8 bases, in that order; junction bases with no gene match: 6. CDR1 is LNHDA, CDR2 SQIVND, per germline (reference sequence). In DNA form, the CDR3 reads TGTGCCAGTAGTTGGACTAGCGAGGGAACCCAGTACTTC. The encoded protein is CASSWTSEGTQYF.

The V and J genes are TRBV7-6 and TRBJ2-7; 8 positions agree with TRBD1. CDR1 and CDR2 (germline): SGHVS, FNYEAQ. Trimming took 2 bases from V and 4 from J; bases not matched to a gene: 4. The CDR3 sequence is 14 residues long. CDR3 sequence (DNA): TGTGCCAGCAGCTTAAGGACAGGGAATTACGAGCAGTACTTC. Translation: CASSLRTGNYEQYF. The full variable domain, with the rest looked up from reference TRBV7-6 and TRBJ2-7, is GAGVSQSPRYKVTKRGQDVALRCDPISGHVSLYWYRQALGQGPEFLTYFNYEAQQDKSGLPNDRFSAERPEGSISTLTIQRTEQRDSAMYRCASSLRTGNYEQYFGPGTRLTVT.